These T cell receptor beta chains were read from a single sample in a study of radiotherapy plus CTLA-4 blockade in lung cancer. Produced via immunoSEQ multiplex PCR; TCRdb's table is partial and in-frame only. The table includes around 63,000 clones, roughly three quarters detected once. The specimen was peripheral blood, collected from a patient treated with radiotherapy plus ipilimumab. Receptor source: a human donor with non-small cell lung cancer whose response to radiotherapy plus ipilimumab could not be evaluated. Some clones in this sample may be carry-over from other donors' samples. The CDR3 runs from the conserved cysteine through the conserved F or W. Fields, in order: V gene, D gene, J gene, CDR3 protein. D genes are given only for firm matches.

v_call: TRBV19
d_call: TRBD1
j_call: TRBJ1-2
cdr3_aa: CASSIDSLTGRGYTF

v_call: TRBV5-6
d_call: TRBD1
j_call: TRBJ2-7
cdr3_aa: CASSLGQGPEQYF

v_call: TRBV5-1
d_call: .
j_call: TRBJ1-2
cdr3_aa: CASSFLGDGYTF

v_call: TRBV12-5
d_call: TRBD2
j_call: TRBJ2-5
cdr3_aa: CASGMNSGGAETQYF

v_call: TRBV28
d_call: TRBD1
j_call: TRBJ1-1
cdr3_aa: CASSLPTGGTEAFF

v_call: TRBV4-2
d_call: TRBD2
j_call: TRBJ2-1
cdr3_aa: CASSQGPLAGAFYNEQFF

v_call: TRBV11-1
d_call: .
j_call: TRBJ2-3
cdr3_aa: CASSLSGQVRDTQYF

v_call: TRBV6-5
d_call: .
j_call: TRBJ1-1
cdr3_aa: CASSYSYYSSATEAFF

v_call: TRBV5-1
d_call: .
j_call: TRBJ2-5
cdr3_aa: CASSPADYKDQETQYF

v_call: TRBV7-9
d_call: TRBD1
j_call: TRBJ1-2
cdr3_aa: CASSPSRGQGANYGYTF